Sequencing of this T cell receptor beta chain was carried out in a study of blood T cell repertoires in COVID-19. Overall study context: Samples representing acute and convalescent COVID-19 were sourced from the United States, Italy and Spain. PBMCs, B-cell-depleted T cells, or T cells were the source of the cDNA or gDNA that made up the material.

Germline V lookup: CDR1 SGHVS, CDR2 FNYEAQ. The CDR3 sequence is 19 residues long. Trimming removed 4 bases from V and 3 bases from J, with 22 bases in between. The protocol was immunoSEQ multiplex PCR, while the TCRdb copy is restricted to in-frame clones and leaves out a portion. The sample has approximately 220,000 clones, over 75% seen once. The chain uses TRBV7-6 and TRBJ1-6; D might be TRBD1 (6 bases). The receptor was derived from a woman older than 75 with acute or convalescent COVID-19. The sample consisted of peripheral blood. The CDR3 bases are TGTGCCAGCAGCTCGCTTCCTCCCCAGGGACAAATCTATAATTCACCCCTCCACTTT. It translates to CASSSLPPQGQIYNSPLHF.